Listed here are 23 T cell receptor beta chains from one sample, sequenced in a study of blood T cell repertoires in COVID-19. Generated by immunoSEQ multiplex PCR, the TCRdb table keeps only in-frame clones and is missing some. This table holds 110,000 to 150,000 clones, around 82% found once. The sequenced sample was peripheral blood. Every receptor here comes from a woman between 50 and 59 years old with acute or convalescent COVID-19.

The chain carries TRBV7-3 and TRBJ1-1, with D unclear. CDR3 length: 14 amino acids. The germline CDR1 and CDR2 sequences are SGHTA and FQGTGA. Trimming removed 3 bases at V and 1 base at J, with 9 bases between. CDR3 nucleotides: TGTGCCAGCAGCTTTGGCGGGCAGAACACTGAAGCTTTCTTT. It translates to CASSFGGQNTEAFF.

V is TRBV6-5 and J is TRBJ2-7, with 9 bases matching TRBD1. V lost 6 bases and J lost 6; bases outside the gene matches: 12. The CDR3 runs 15 residues. Germline V gene lookup returns CDR1 MNHEY and CDR2 SVGAGI. The CDR3 here is CASRGVGQGVSEQYF. CDR3 bases: TGTGCCAGCAGGGGTGTGGGACAGGGAGTATCCGAGCAGTACTTC.

The J gene is TRBJ1-4, the V gene TRBV18, with 11 bases lining up with TRBD1. The CDR3 has 18 residues. Germline V gene sequence: CDR1 KGHSH, CDR2 LQKENI. J gave up 3 bases and V 5 bases, and 11 bases lay outside the gene matches. The CDR3 spells CASSSTGTGGLANEKLFF. The CDR3 bases are TGTGCCAGCTCATCAACCGGGACAGGGGGGCTGGCTAATGAAAAACTGTTTTTT. Using reference TRBV18 and TRBJ1-4 for the parts outside the CDR3, the full variable domain is NAGVMQNPRHLVRRRGQEARLRCSPMKGHSHVYWYRQLPEEGLKFMVYLQKENIIDESGMPKERFSAEFPKEGPSILRIQQVVRGDSAAYFCASSSTGTGGLANEKLFFGSGTQLSVL.

The chain has TRBV18 and TRBJ1-1; D gene unclear. The CDR3 has 16 residues. The V end lost 2 bases, the J end lost 0 bases, and 13 bases lay between the germline ends. The germline V gene has CDR1 KGHSH and CDR2 LQKENI. DNA of the CDR3: TGTGCCAGCTCACCAATTTATGGGCTGATGAACACTGAAGCTTTCTTT. Translated, it gives CASSPIYGLMNTEAFF.

This clone was detected only a few times. The chain has TRBV6-2 or TRBV6-3 and TRBJ2-1; TRBD2 might be the D (6 bases). CDR1 and CDR2 (germline): MNHEY, SVGEGT. This CDR3 is 15 amino acids long. Trimming removed 0 bases at V and 8 bases at J, with 14 bases between. The CDR3: CASSYSPWGVDEQFF. CDR3 DNA: TGTGCCAGCAGTTACTCGCCATGGGGGGTTGATGAGCAGTTCTTC.

CDR3 loop: CASSLGSAGYYGYTF. The CDR3 DNA reads as TGCGCCAGCAGCTTGGGGTCAGCCGGGTACTATGGCTACACCTTC. This sequence joins TRBV5-1 and TRBJ1-2; D not certain. CDR1 and CDR2 from the germline V gene are SGHRS and YFSETQ. The CDR3 is 15 residues long. Trimming removed 0 bases from V and 3 bases from J, with 12 bases in between.

This clone was counted a few times. In DNA, the CDR3 is TGTGCCAGCAGCATCGGGGGAGGAAACATTCAGTACTTC. Protein sequence: CASSIGGGNIQYF. The rearrangement links TRBV7-3 to TRBJ2-4; D might be TRBD2 (6 bases). Germline values: CDR1 SGHTA, CDR2 FQGTGA. Trimming took off 5 bases at V and 6 bases at J, with 11 bases between the two ends. This CDR3 is built from 13 residues.

This chain connects TRBV10-3 to TRBJ1-1; possible D gene TRBD1, 6 bases. CDR1 is ENHRY and CDR2 is SYGVKD in the germline V gene. V was trimmed by 7 bases and J by 5 bases, leaving 17 bases between them. The CDR3 covers 14 residues. The CDR3 reads CAITEEGGGTEAFF. The CDR3 region has the DNA TGTGCCATCACCGAGGAGGGGGGAGGGACTGAAGCTTTCTTT.

V and J are TRBV5-1 and TRBJ2-5; 8 bases are shared with TRBD1. The V and J ends lost 4 bases and 7 bases, in that order; junction bases with no gene match: 3. The CDR3 is 12 amino acids. From germline, CDR1 is SGHRS and CDR2 YFSETQ. The CDR3 region has the DNA TGCGCCAGCAGCCACGACAGGGGGACCCAGTACTTC. It encodes CASSHDRGTQYF.

This chain connects TRBV27 to TRBJ1-2; TRBD1 aligns across 7 bases. Germline V gene lookup returns CDR1 MNHEY and CDR2 SMNVEV (reference sequence). The CDR3 covers 16 residues. The J segment lost 2 bases and the V segment lost 6 bases, leaving 12 bases of the junction unmatched. CDR3 protein: CASRRSFGTENYGYTF. The CDR3 bases are TGTGCCAGCAGACGTAGTTTTGGGACAGAGAACTATGGCTACACCTTC.

The chain has TRBV4-3 and TRBJ2-3; the D gene could be TRBD1 or TRBD2 (5 bases each). Looked up from germline, CDR1 is LGHNA and CDR2 is YSLEER. CDR3 length equals 16 residues. Between the trimmed V and J ends, which lost 5 bases and 4 bases, there was a span of 19 bases. This chain's CDR3 is CASSEGEREWADTQYF. CDR3 nucleotides: TGCGCCAGCAGCGAAGGGGAGAGGGAGTGGGCAGATACGCAGTATTTT.

V usage is TRBV7-2 and J usage is TRBJ2-5; 7 bases match TRBD1. The V gene's germline CDR1 is SGHTA and CDR2 FQGNSA. The CDR3 contains 13 residues. The trim removed 5 bases at V and 5 bases at J, leaving 5 bases unmatched. The CDR3 DNA follows: TGTGCCAGCAGCCGTGACAGGGTTGAGACCCAGTACTTC. This sequence encodes CASSRDRVETQYF. Full variable domain (remainder filled in from reference TRBV7-2 and TRBJ2-5): GAGVSQSPSNKVTEKGKDVELRCDPISGHTALYWYRQSLGQGLEFLIYFQGNSAPDKSGLPSDRFSAERTGGSVSTLTIQRTQQEDSAVYLCASSRDRVETQYFGPGTRLLVL.

The chain combines TRBV7-2 with TRBJ1-5; D is unresolved. CDR3 size: 17 residues. Germline V gene sequence: CDR1 SGHTA, CDR2 FQGNSA. V was trimmed by 1 base and J by 1 base, leaving 14 bases between them. The CDR3 protein is CASSLGHPYESNQPQHF. DNA of the CDR3: TGTGCCAGCAGCTTAGGACATCCCTACGAGAGCAATCAGCCCCAGCATTTT.

The V gene is TRBV5-4, the J gene TRBJ2-5; 8 bases align to TRBD2. Per the germline V gene, CDR1 is SGHNT and CDR2 is YYREEE (reference sequence). V shed 4 bases, J shed 3 bases, and the junction held 8 bases outside the gene matches. The CDR3 runs to 15 residues. The CDR3 DNA is TGTGCCAGCAGCCGTGGGGGAGCGGGGGAAGAGACCCAGTACTTC. Protein: CASSRGGAGEETQYF.

Only a few counts were recorded for this clone. The chain recombines TRBV24-1 with TRBJ2-7; 7 positions match TRBD1. The CDR3 has 12 residues. Germline V gene lookup returns CDR1 KGHDR and CDR2 SFDVKD. Trimming at V came to 6 bases and at J to 4 bases, leaving 2 bases not matched to a gene. The chain's CDR3 is CATSQTGYEQYF. DNA of the CDR3: TGTGCCACCAGTCAGACAGGGTACGAGCAGTACTTC.

This clone was recorded a few times. V and J are TRBV9 and TRBJ2-5; the D gene is possibly TRBD1 (6 bases). This CDR3 has 16 residues. The V gene's germline CDR1 is SGDLS and CDR2 YYNGEE. Trimming removed 4 bases from V and 2 bases from J, with 18 bases in between. CDR3 sequence: CASSSHPGGPQETQYF. In nucleotides, the CDR3 is TGTGCCAGCAGCTCCCACCCTGGGGGCCCTCAAGAGACCCAGTACTTC. Supplemented by reference TRBV9 and TRBJ2-5, the full variable domain reads DSGVTQTPKHLITATGQRVTLRCSPRSGDLSVYWYQQSLDQGLQFLIQYYNGEERAKGNILERFSAQQFPDLHSELNLSSLELGDSALYFCASSSHPGGPQETQYFGPGTRLLVL.

In the case of this clone: Other nucleotide sequences from this sample produce the same CDR3. J is TRBJ1-2 and V is TRBV29-1, with D possibly matching TRBD1 (5 bases). CDR1 and CDR2 (germline): SQVTM, ANQGSEA. Trimming stripped 1 base from V and 7 bases from J, with 10 bases between. The CDR3 runs to 12 residues. CDR3 in amino acids: CSVEGQGGGYTF. The DNA for the CDR3 is TGCAGCGTTGAAGGCCAGGGAGGTGGCTACACCTTC.

This chain links TRBV2 with TRBJ2-6; possible D gene TRBD1, 5 bases. This CDR3 has 17 amino acids. V was trimmed by 6 bases and J by 1 base, leaving 16 bases between them. Germline CDR1 reads SNHLY; CDR2 reads FYNNEI. The CDR3 region has the DNA TGTGCCAGCAGCTCCACGCTCCAGGGTTCTGGGGCCAACGTCCTGACTTTC. Its translation is CASSSTLQGSGANVLTF. Drawing the rest from reference TRBV2 and TRBJ2-6, the complete variable domain is EPEVTQTPSHQVTQMGQEVILRCVPISNHLYFYWYRQILGQKVEFLVSFYNNEISEKSEIFDDQFSVERPDGSNFTLKIRSTKLEDSAMYFCASSSTLQGSGANVLTFGAGSRLTVL.

V and J are TRBV4-3 and TRBJ2-1, with D perhaps TRBD2 (5 bases). Germline CDR1 is LGHNA and CDR2 is YSLEER. CDR3 size: 17 residues. V was trimmed by 0 bases and J by 0 bases, leaving 12 bases between them. The DNA for the CDR3 is TGCGCCAGCAGCCAAGACGGCGCGGGCAGCTCCTACAATGAGCAGTTCTTC. Its translation: CASSQDGAGSSYNEQFF.

The genes are TRBV9 and TRBJ1-5; D gene unclear. Germline CDR1 is SGDLS and CDR2 is YYNGEE. The CDR3 length is 15 residues. V was cut by 0 bases and J by 4 bases, with 11 bases left in between. CDR3 nucleotide sequence: TGTGCCAGCAGCGTAGGGGCGGGAGGAAATCAGCCCCAGCATTTT. Encoded protein: CASSVGAGGNQPQHF.

This clone was recorded only once. This chain uses TRBV6-2 or TRBV6-3 with TRBJ2-1; D is uncertain. V was clipped by 4 bases and J by 7 bases, with 11 bases between them. This CDR3 spans 13 amino acids. The germline V gene encodes CDR1 MNHEY and CDR2 SVGEGT. This CDR3 reads CASSSQSRNEQFF. The CDR3 DNA is TGTGCCAGCAGTTCACAAAGCAGGAATGAGCAGTTCTTC.

The chain employs TRBV19 and TRBJ2-7, with TRBD1 matching over 10 bases. V was clipped by 1 base and J by 4 bases; unmatched bases: 4. Germline V gene lookup returns CDR1 LNHDA and CDR2 SQIVND (reference sequence). The CDR3 contains 15 residues. CDR3 sequence reads: CASSIVGTGAYEQYF. The DNA for the CDR3 is TGTGCCAGTAGTATAGTTGGGACAGGGGCGTACGAGCAGTACTTC.

The chain joins TRBV19 to TRBJ1-6, with 9 bases matching TRBD1. Losses at the gene ends were 6 bases for V and 7 bases for J; bases not matched to a gene: 4. The V gene's germline CDR1 is LNHDA and CDR2 SQIVND (reference sequence). This CDR3 has 14 amino acids. CDR3 DNA: TGTGCCAGTAGCCGGGACAGGGAAAATTCACCCCTCCACTTT. It is translated as CASSRDRENSPLHF.